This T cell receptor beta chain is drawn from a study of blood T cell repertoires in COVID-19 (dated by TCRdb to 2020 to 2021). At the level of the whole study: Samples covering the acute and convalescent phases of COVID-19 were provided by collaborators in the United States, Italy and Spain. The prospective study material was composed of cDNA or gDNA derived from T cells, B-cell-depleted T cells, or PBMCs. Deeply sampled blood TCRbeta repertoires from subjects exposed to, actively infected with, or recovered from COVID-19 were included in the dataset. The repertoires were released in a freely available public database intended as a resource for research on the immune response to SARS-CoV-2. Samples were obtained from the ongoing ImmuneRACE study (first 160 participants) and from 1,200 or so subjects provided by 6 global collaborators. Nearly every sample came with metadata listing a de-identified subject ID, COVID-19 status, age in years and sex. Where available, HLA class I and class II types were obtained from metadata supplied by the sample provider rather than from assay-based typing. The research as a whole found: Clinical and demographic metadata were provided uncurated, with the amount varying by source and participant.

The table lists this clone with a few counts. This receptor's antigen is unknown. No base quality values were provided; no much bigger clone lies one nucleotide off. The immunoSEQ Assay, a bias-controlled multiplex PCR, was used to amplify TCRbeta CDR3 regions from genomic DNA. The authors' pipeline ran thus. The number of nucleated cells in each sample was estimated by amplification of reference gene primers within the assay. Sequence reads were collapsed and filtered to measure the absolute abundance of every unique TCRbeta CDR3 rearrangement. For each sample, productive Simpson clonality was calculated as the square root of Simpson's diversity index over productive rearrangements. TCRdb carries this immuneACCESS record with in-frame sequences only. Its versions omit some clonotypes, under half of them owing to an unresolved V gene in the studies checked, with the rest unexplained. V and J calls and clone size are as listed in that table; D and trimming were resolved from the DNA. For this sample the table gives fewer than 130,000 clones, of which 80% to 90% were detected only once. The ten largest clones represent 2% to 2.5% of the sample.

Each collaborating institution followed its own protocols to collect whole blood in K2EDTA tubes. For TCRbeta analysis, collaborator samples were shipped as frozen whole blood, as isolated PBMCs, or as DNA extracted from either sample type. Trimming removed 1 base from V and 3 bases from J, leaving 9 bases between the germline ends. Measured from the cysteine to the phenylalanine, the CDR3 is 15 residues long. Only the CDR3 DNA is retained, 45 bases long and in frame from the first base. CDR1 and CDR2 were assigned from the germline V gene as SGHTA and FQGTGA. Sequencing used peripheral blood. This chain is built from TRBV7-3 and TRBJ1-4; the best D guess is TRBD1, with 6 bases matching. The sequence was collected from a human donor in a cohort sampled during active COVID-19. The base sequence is TGTGCCAGCAGCTTAAAAGGGGGAGCTAATGAAAAACTGTTTTTT. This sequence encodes CASSLKGGANEKLFF.